Below are 5 T cell receptor beta chains sequenced from a single sample in a study of beta chain features in type 1 diabetes. Reverse transcription of all isolated RNA meant that expressed TCRB transcripts were sequenced. Here immunoSEQ multiplex PCR was the method, and the copy in TCRdb shows in-frame clones only, minus some. The repertoire includes under 500,000 clones, over 25% of them detected once, and around 0.065% sits in the top ten. What was sequenced was naive CD4+ T cells from blood. The receptors here all came from a man aged 18 to 30 in good health.

This clone appeared a single time. Here the CDR3 DNA reads TGTGCCAGCAGTGAAGTTCCGGGAAACACCATATATTTT. It specifies CASSEVPGNTIYF. V and J are TRBV6-1 and TRBJ1-3, with unresolved D. V dropped 1 base and J dropped 4 bases, with 5 bases sitting between them. This CDR3 has 13 amino acids. Germline V gives CDR1 MNHNS, CDR2 SASEGT.

The rearrangement uses TRBV25-1 and TRBJ2-1; 11 bases match TRBD2. Germline V gene data show CDR1 as MGHDK and CDR2 as SYGVNS. With V trimmed by 4 bases and J by 3 bases, 2 bases remained unmatched. The CDR3 runs to 15 residues. The CDR3 bases are TGTGCCAGCAGTGTGGGACTAGCGGTCTACAATGAGCAGTTCTTC. Translating gives CASSVGLAVYNEQFF.

The V and J genes are TRBV30 and TRBJ2-7, with TRBD2 matching 10 bases. Germline V lookup: CDR1 GTSNPN, CDR2 SVGIG (reference sequence). The length of the CDR3 is 13 residues. V shed 8 bases and J 5 bases; nucleotides not matched to a gene: 9. The CDR3 sequence is CAGRTSGINEQYF. CDR3 nucleotides: TGTGCCGGCCGGACTAGCGGAATCAACGAGCAGTACTTC.

This clone was detected a few times. The chain joins TRBV29-1 to TRBJ2-7; 12 bases map to TRBD1. Germline V gives CDR1 SQVTM, CDR2 ANQGSEA. This CDR3 comprises 14 residues. V was pared by 7 bases and J by 0 bases, with 4 bases of the junction left unmatched. CDR3 loop: CSAMGQGASYEQYF. In DNA, the CDR3 is TGCAGCGCTATGGGACAGGGGGCCTCCTACGAGCAGTACTTC.

There are a few counts of this clone. CDR3 residues: CAWSVPTGSVSDKHF. CDR3 sequence (DNA): TGTGCCTGGAGTGTACCTACAGGATCCGTTTCCGACAAGCATTTT. This chain uses TRBV30 with TRBJ1-5, with D perhaps TRBD1 (5 bases). CDR3 length: 15 residues. The V and J ends lost 0 bases and 14 bases respectively, with 23 bases between them. Germline CDR1 is GTSNPN and CDR2 is SVGIG (reference sequence). Using reference TRBV30 and TRBJ1-5 for the parts outside the CDR3, the full variable domain is SQTIHQWPATLVQPVGSPLSLECTVEGTSNPNLYWYRQAAGRGLQLLFYSVGIGQISSEVPQNLSASRPQDRQFILSSKKLLLSDSGFYLCAWSVPTGSVSDKHFGDGTRLSIL.